The T cell receptor beta chain under discussion was sequenced for a study of blood T cell repertoires in COVID-19. Seattle participants joined during active infection and were tracked over time. Source study methods: Quantification of nucleated cells was approximated via reference gene primer amplification. Generated by immunoSEQ multiplex PCR, the TCRdb table keeps only in-frame clones and is missing some. The V and J calls and clone size come from that table; D and trimming were worked out from the DNA. Counted here are about 160,000 clones, 92% occurring once; the ten biggest clones make up roughly 5%. The CDR3 totals 17 residues. Per germline, CDR1 LNHDA and CDR2 SQIVND (reference sequence). Trimming left V 5 bases short and J 7 bases short, with 21 bases between.

Sample: peripheral blood. This clonotype originated in a man aged 25-45 years with COVID-19, enrolled during active disease. The chain has TRBV19 and TRBJ1-6; D might be TRBD1 (6 bases). The CDR3 reads CASSPYHSDSDNSPLHF. The CDR3 region has the DNA TGTGCCAGTAGTCCCTACCACTCGGACAGTGACAATTCACCCCTCCACTTT.